This T cell receptor beta chain was captured in a study of T cells in Graves' hyperthyroidism and ophthalmopathy. This clonotype has more than one count but fewer than ten. The CDR3 sequence is 13 residues long. Trimming removed 6 bases from V and 5 bases from J, with 13 bases in between. Germline V lookup: CDR1 MNHNS, CDR2 SASEGT. TCR beta CDR3 region amplification was performed from RNA transcripts. HTBI primers were used for first-round RT-PCR of the TCR CDR3. TCRdb ran MiXCR on the multiplex PCR reads and lists one entry per CDR3 protein. The top ten clones hold over 15% of a sample with around 480,000 distinct CDR3 sequences, roughly an eighth of them seen once.

The sample consisted of blood. The TCR was taken from a woman between 18 and 30 years old with Graves' hyperthyroidism. The chain is built from TRBV6-1 and TRBJ1-1; D is perhaps TRBD1 (5 bases). CDR3 nucleotides: TGTGCCAGCAGAGCCGGGGCCGGGACTGAAGCTTTCTTT. Amino acid sequence: CASRAGAGTEAFF.